This T cell receptor (beta chain) derives from a study of CD8+ T cells in alopecia areata. Whole-study results and caveats: Only one nonresponder was present, which leaves the link between baseline CD8+ expansion and response uncertain. It was observed that many expanded lesional clones persisted in scalp and blood during tofacitinib.

As to treatment: oral pan-JAK inhibitor, 5-10 mg twice daily. Separation by sorting yielded CD4+ and CD8+ T cells from PBMCs. cDNA serving as the sequencing template came from extracted, reverse transcribed RNA. Sequencing used immunoSEQ multiplex PCR; TCRdb keeps in-frame clones, though not all of them. The sample lists about 100,000 clones, around 44% seen once, with roughly a sixth in the top ten. V dropped 3 bases and J dropped 7; count of bases not matched to a gene: 7. The CDR3 runs 16 residues. The germline gives CDR1 PRHDT, CDR2 FYEKMQ (reference sequence). A few counts support this clone. The antigen is not known. A far larger clone is just one base off, so this is likely a read error.

This chain connects TRBV13 to TRBJ2-1; 12 bases agree with TRBD2. The input for sequencing was CD8+ T cells sorted from blood, taken at week 24, from a patient treated with tofacitinib. The TCR comes from a human donor with alopecia areata. Here the CDR3 DNA reads TGTGCCAGCAGCTTGGTTCCTAGCGGGAGGGGGAATGAGCAGTTCTTC. This encodes CASSLVPSGRGNEQFF.